Below are 10 T cell receptor beta chains sequenced from a single sample in a study of Graves' ophthalmopathy and Graves' hyperthyroidism. Amplifying from RNA transcripts, the study obtained TCR beta CDR3 regions. HTBI primers primed a first-round RT-PCR, and a second-round multiplex PCR followed. MiXCR, run by TCRdb on the multiplex PCR reads, gives a single entry per CDR3 protein. The sample carries more than 300,000 distinct CDR3 sequences, about 18% recorded once. The sample comprised peripheral blood. Receptor source: an adult woman with stable Graves' hyperthyroidism.

This clonotype was observed many times. The rearrangement links TRBV28 to TRBJ2-5; the match to TRBD2 covers 9 bases. CDR3 length equals 14 residues. Germline values: CDR1 MDHEN, CDR2 SYDVKM. V lost 6 bases, J lost 2 bases, and 4 bases stayed unmatched. The CDR3 here is CASRPAGGQETQYF. DNA of the CDR3: TGTGCCAGCAGACCAGCGGGAGGTCAAGAGACCCAGTACTTC. Together with reference TRBV28 and TRBJ2-5, the CDR3 gives the full variable domain: DVKVTQSSRYLVKRTGEKVFLECVQDMDHENMFWYRQDPGLGLRLIYFSYDVKMKEKGDIPEGYSVSREKKERFSLILESASTNQTSMYLCASRPAGGQETQYFGPGTRLLVL.

This clonotype was seen at least ten times. This chain connects TRBV20-1 to TRBJ1-1; D is unresolved. Germline V gives CDR1 DFQATT, CDR2 SNEGSKA (reference sequence). Trimming shortened V by 2 bases and J by 2 bases, and 9 bases separated the two germline ends. There are 13 residues in the CDR3. CDR3 coding DNA: TGCAGTGCTAGATCGCGGTTTAACACTGAAGCTTTCTTT. This sequence encodes CSARSRFNTEAFF.

There are many counts of this clonotype. The CDR3 nucleotides read TGTGCCATCAGTGCCAGACAGGGAAGGAACACTGAAGCTTTCTTT. Residues: CAISARQGRNTEAFF. The chain has TRBV10-3 and TRBJ1-1; 7 positions agree with TRBD1. V trimming: 4 bases; J trimming: 1 base; junction bases outside the gene matches: 6. Germline values: CDR1 ENHRY, CDR2 SYGVKD. CDR3 length: 15 residues.

This clonotype has a count of ten or more. The chain employs TRBV7-9 and TRBJ2-2, with 8 bases that match TRBD2. There are 14 residues in the CDR3. V trimming: 10 bases; J trimming: 0 bases; junction bases outside the gene matches: 4. CDR1 and CDR2 from the germline V gene are SEHNR and FQNEAQ (reference sequence). The chain's CDR3 is CAIPGLANTGELFF. CDR3 sequence (DNA): TGTGCCATCCCGGGACTAGCGAACACCGGGGAGCTGTTTTTT.

Comment on this clonotype: One end of the junction fails to match germline, which may point to a read error. The V and J genes are TRBV6-5 and TRBJ1-1; D is possibly TRBD1 (5 bases). CDR1 and CDR2 from the germline V gene are MNHEY and SVGAGI. The CDR3 loop spans 14 amino acids. The CDR3: CASSSGMGYTDAFF. DNA for the CDR3: TGTGCCAGCAGTTCAGGGATGGGGTACACTGATGCTTTCTTT.

Ten or more counts support this clonotype. This chain joins TRBV19 and TRBJ2-2, with D maybe TRBD1 (5 bases). The CDR3 loop spans 15 amino acids. Deletions cut 5 bases from V and 4 bases from J, with 14 bases between. Germline assignment: CDR1 LNHDA and CDR2 SQIVND (reference sequence). CDR3 in DNA: TGTGCCAGTAGTGGTGCAGGGTTGGGCACCGGGGAGCTGTTTTTT. Amino acid sequence: CASSGAGLGTGELFF. Based on the CDR3 plus reference TRBV19 and TRBJ2-2, the full variable domain is DGGITQSPKYLFRKEGQNVTLSCEQNLNHDAMYWYRQDPGQGLRLIYYSQIVNDFQKGDIAEGYSVSREKKESFPLTVTSAQKNPTAFYLCASSGAGLGTGELFFGEGSRLTVL.

This clonotype showed up many times. The rearrangement uses TRBV24-1 and TRBJ2-5; a possible D gene is TRBD1 (6 bases). Trimming shortened V by 0 bases and J by 1 base, and 8 bases separated the two germline ends. This CDR3 is 15 amino acids long. CDR1 and CDR2 from the germline V gene are KGHDR and SFDVKD. CDR3 coding DNA: TGTGCCACCAGTGATTTGACAGGGTTCCAAGAGACCCAGTACTTC. As protein: CATSDLTGFQETQYF.

Many counts were recorded for this clonotype. V gene TRBV12-5 combines with J gene TRBJ2-7; 10 nucleotides match TRBD2. The germline V gene has CDR1 LGHNT and CDR2 FRNRAP. Germline trimming cut 5 bases from V and 5 bases from J; bases unmatched to any gene: 6. The CDR3 is 14 amino acids. Written as DNA, the CDR3 is TGTGCTAGTGGTGAGGGACTAGCGAGTCACGAGCAGTACTTC. It translates to CASGEGLASHEQYF.

The chain has TRBV6-2 or TRBV6-3 and TRBJ2-4; 7 bases map to TRBD1. From germline, CDR1 is MNHEY and CDR2 SVGEGT. The CDR3 has 14 residues. Trimming cost V 6 bases and J 6 bases; bases outside gene matches: 8. The CDR3 is CASRRGQPSNIQYF. For the CDR3, the DNA is TGTGCCAGCAGGAGGGGACAGCCTTCAAACATTCAGTACTTC.

This clonotype was counted ten times or more. This chain connects TRBV2 to TRBJ2-2; D possibly corresponds to TRBD1 (6 bases). CDR3 size: 13 residues. The germline V and J ends were trimmed by 5 bases and 7 bases, with 11 bases remaining between them. In germline, CDR1 is SNHLY, CDR2 FYNNEI. Here the CDR3 reads CASSQGSGGELFF. The CDR3 DNA reads as TGTGCCAGCAGTCAGGGGTCGGGCGGGGAGCTGTTTTTT.